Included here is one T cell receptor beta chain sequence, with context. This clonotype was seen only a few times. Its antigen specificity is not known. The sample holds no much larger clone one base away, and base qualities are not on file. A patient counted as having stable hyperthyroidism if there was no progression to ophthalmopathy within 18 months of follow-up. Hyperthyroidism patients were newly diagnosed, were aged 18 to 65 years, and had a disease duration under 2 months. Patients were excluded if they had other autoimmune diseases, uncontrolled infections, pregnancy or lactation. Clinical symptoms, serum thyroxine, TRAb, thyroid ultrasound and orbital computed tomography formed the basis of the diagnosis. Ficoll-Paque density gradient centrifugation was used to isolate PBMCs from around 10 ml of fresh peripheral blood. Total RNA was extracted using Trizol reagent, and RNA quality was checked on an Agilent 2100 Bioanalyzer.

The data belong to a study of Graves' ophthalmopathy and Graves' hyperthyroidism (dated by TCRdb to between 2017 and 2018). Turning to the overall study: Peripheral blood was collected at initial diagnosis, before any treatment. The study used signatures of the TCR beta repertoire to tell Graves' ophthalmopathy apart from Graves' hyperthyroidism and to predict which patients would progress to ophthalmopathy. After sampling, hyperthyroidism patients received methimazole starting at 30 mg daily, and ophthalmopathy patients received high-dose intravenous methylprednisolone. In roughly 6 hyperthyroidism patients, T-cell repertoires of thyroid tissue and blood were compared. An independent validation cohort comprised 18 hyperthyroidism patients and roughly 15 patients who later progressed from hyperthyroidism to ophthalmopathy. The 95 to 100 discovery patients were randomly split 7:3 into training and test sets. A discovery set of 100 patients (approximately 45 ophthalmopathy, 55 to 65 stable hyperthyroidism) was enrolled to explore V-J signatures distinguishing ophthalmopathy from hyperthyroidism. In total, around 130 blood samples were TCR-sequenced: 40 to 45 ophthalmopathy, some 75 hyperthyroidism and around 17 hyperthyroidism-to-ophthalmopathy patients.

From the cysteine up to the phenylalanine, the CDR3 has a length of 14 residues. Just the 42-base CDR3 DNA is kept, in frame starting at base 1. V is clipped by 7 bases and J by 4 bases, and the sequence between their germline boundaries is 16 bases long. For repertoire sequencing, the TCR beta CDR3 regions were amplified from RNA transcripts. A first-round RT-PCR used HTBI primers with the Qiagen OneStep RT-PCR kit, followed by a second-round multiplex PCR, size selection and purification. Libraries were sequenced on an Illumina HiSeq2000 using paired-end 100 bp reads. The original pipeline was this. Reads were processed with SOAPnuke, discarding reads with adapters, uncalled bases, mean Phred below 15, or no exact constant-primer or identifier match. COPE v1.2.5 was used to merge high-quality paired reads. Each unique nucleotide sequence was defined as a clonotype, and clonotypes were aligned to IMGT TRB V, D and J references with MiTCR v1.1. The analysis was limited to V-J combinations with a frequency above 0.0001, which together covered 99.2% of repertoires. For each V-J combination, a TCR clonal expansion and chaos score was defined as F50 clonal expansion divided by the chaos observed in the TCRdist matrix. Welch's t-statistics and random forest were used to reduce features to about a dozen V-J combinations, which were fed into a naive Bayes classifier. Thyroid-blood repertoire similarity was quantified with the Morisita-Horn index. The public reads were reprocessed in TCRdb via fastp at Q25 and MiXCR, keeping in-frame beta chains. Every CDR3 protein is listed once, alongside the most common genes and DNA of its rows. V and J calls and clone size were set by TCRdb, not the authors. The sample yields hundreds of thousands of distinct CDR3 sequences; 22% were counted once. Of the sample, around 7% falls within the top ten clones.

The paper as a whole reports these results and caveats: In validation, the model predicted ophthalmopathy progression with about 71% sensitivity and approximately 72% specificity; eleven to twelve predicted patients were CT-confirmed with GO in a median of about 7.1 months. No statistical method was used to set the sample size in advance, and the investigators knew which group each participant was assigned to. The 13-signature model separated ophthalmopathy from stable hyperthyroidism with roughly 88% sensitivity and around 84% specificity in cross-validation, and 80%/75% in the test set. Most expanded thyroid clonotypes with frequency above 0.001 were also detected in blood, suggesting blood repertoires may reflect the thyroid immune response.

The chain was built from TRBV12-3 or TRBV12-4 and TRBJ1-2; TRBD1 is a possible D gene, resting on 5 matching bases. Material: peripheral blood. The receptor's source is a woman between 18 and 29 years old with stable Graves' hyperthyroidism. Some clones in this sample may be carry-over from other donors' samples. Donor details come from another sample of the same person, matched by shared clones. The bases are TGTGCCAGCACCTCCATCGGGGCGCGCTATGGCTACACCTTC. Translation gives CASTSIGARYGYTF.